Below, 16 T cell receptor beta chains from the same sample are listed, as sequenced in a study of metastatic and nonmetastatic thyroid tumors. Ahead of thyroid surgery, no patient had received treatment of any kind. Via MiXCR, TCRdb re-called the PCR reads. The table includes tens of thousands of clones, 25% to 30% detected once. The sequenced sample was blood. These receptors all stem from a female donor with papillary thyroid cancer or a benign thyroid nodule (not recorded which). Some clones in this sample may be carry-over from other donors' samples.

The CDR3 loop reads CAWSFSWAGTGELFF. The CDR3 nucleotides are TGTGCCTGGAGTTTCTCTTGGGCTGGTACCGGGGAGCTGTTTTTT. This rearrangement joins TRBV30 to TRBJ2-2, with D unclear. The V gene's germline CDR1 is GTSNPN and CDR2 SVGIG (reference sequence). The CDR3 is 15 residues long. Trimming shortened V by 2 bases and J by 5 bases, and 15 bases separated the two germline ends. Combining the CDR3 with reference TRBV30 and TRBJ2-2 gives the whole variable domain SQTIHQWPATLVQPVGSPLSLECTVEGTSNPNLYWYRQAAGRGLQLLFYSVGIGQISSEVPQNLSASRPQDRQFILSSKKLLLSDSGFYLCAWSFSWAGTGELFFGEGSRLTVL.

A word on this clone: This may be a read error: a much more frequent sequence differs by one nucleotide. The V call is TRBV14, the J call TRBJ2-1, with 12 nucleotides matching TRBD2. V trimming: 7 bases; J trimming: 11 bases; junction bases outside the gene matches: 12. CDR3 size: 15 residues. Germline-derived CDR1 and CDR2 are SGHDN and FVKESK. CDR3 in amino acids: CASKASGGGLHQQFF. DNA for the CDR3: TGTGCCAGCAAAGCTAGCGGGGGGGGTCTACACCAGCAGTTCTTC.

The gene calls are TRBV24-1 and TRBJ2-5; D remains ambiguous. The V gene's germline CDR1 is KGHDR and CDR2 SFDVKD. V lost 3 bases and J 2 bases, leaving 12 bases between the germline ends. The CDR3 has 15 residues. The CDR3 DNA sequence: TGTGCCACCAGTGATCCTTCGGGTCTTCAAGAGACCCAGTACTTC. This codes for CATSDPSGLQETQYF.

This clone was seen ten or more times. The chain couples TRBV18 to TRBJ2-2, with 8 bases fitting TRBD1. The junction had 3 bases not matched to a gene; V was cut back by 3 bases and J by 3 bases. This CDR3 is built from 15 residues. CDR1 is KGHSH, CDR2 LQKENI, per germline. CDR3 residues: CASSPGQAYTGELFF. For the CDR3, the DNA is TGTGCCAGCTCACCGGGACAGGCCTACACCGGGGAGCTGTTTTTT.

This clone was found many times. The gene calls are TRBV19 and TRBJ1-5; 7 bases match TRBD1. V was clipped by 7 bases and J by 6 bases; unmatched bases: 9. The CDR3 is made up of 14 amino acids. Germline lookup yields CDR1 LNHDA and CDR2 SQIVND (reference sequence). The CDR3 is CASTSQQGSQPQHF. The CDR3 bases are TGTGCCAGTACCAGCCAACAGGGGAGTCAGCCCCAGCATTTT.

On this clone itself: Germline is not matched at one junction end, which may reflect a read error. The chain joins TRBV5-5 to TRBJ1-1; a possible D gene is TRBD1 (5 bases). Germline V lookup: CDR1 SGHKS, CDR2 YYEKEE (reference sequence). The CDR3 spans 14 residues. The DNA for the CDR3 is TGTGCCAGCAGAAAGAGGCTCCAGGGAACTGAAGCCTTCTTT. Its translation: CASRKRLQGTEAFF.

At least ten counts were recorded for this clone. The J gene is TRBJ2-2, the V gene TRBV28, with 9 bases identical to TRBD1. CDR1 MDHEN and CDR2 SYDVKM come from the germline V gene. The CDR3 sequence is 14 residues long. Losses at the gene ends were 1 base for V and 14 bases for J; bases not matched to a gene: 8. The CDR3 DNA reads as TGTGCCAGCAGTTTATCGGGGACAGGGAGCTCCCTGTTTTTT. This translates into CASSLSGTGSSLFF.

This chain uses TRBV19 with TRBJ1-2; D gene uncertain. V lost 10 bases and J lost 6, with 24 bases in between. Germline V gene sequence: CDR1 LNHDA, CDR2 SQIVND (reference sequence). There are 15 residues in the CDR3. The DNA for the CDR3 is TGTGCCATTACCCAGAACGTGCCACCGGGTCATGGCTACACCTTC. Protein sequence: CAITQNVPPGHGYTF.

The genes are TRBV13 and TRBJ2-7; D is unresolved. The CDR3 covers 13 residues. CDR1 PRHDT and CDR2 FYEKMQ come from the germline V gene (reference sequence). The V gene lost 0 bases and the J gene lost 0 bases, with 3 bases spanning the gap. The CDR3 region is CASSLGSSYEQYF. DNA for the CDR3: TGTGCCAGCAGCTTAGGCAGCTCCTACGAGCAGTACTTC.

The gene calls are TRBV20-1 and TRBJ2-7; 8 bases align to TRBD2. CDR1 is DFQATT and CDR2 is SNEGSKA in the germline V gene (reference sequence). This CDR3 comprises 16 residues. J lost 4 bases, V lost 2 bases, and 13 bases had no gene match. This CDR3 reads CSARPVPGLGRYEQYV. CDR3 DNA: TGCAGTGCTAGACCCGTCCCGGGACTAGGGAGGTACGAGCAGTACGTC.

This clone was seen ten or more times. The chain is built from TRBV11-1 and TRBJ2-3, with 7 bases identical to TRBD1. CDR3 length: 15 amino acids. Germline CDR1 is SGHAT and CDR2 is FQDESV (reference sequence). The V gene end was trimmed by 1 base and the J gene end by 2 bases; junction bases not matched to a gene: 3. In nucleotides, the CDR3 is TGTGCCAGCAGCTTAGAGGGACAGAACACAGATACGCAGTATTTT. Its translation: CASSLEGQNTDTQYF. Using reference TRBV11-1 and TRBJ2-3 for the parts outside the CDR3, the full variable domain is EAEVAQSPRYKITEKSQAVAFWCDPISGHATLYWYRQILGQGPELLVQFQDESVVDDSQLPKDRFSAERLKGVDSTLKIQPAELGDSAMYLCASSLEGQNTDTQYFGPGTRLTVL.

There are a few counts of this clone. The germline gene is not matched at one end of the junction; a read error may be the cause. The chain uses TRBV24-1 and TRBJ2-1, with TRBD2 identical over 13 bases. The CDR3 loop spans 16 amino acids. Germline V lookup: CDR1 KGHDR, CDR2 SFDVKD. The CDR3 region has the DNA TGTGCCACCAGTGATTTCGGACTAGCGGGGGTCAATGAGCAGTCCTTC. Amino acids: CATSDFGLAGVNEQSF.

This clone showed up just a few times. This chain joins TRBV6-2 or TRBV6-3 and TRBJ2-1, with TRBD2 matching over 12 bases. Germline assignment: CDR1 MNHEY and CDR2 SVGEGT. J was trimmed by 0 bases and V by 2 bases; bases with no gene match: 8. The CDR3 extends over 19 amino acids. The CDR3 sequence is CASSYRLAGALFSYNEQFF. As DNA, the CDR3 is TGTGCCAGCAGTTACAGACTAGCGGGAGCCCTATTCTCCTACAATGAGCAGTTCTTC.

This clone was seen at least ten times. This CDR3 is also generated by other DNA sequences in the sample. The gene calls are TRBV5-1 and TRBJ1-5, with D perhaps TRBD1 (6 bases). CDR3 length equals 14 residues. CDR1 and CDR2 (germline): SGHRS, YFSETQ. V was shortened by 4 bases and J by 2 bases, with 10 bases between the two germline ends. CDR3 sequence reads: CASSPGDGNQPQHF. CDR3 nucleotide sequence: TGCGCCAGCAGCCCAGGGGATGGCAATCAGCCCCAGCATTTT.

J is TRBJ1-2 and V is TRBV30; 10 nucleotides align to TRBD1. The V gene end was trimmed by 0 bases and the J gene end by 7 bases; junction bases not matched to a gene: 2. Germline V CDR1 and CDR2: GTSNPN, SVGIG (reference sequence). There are 13 residues in the CDR3. The CDR3 nucleotides read TGTGCCTGGAGTGTACGGACAGGGGGTGGCTACACCTTC. Protein sequence: CAWSVRTGGGYTF.

Turning to this clone: This may come from a read error, since a much larger clone is one base off. Here the CDR3 reads CIFPSGGVETQYF. The CDR3 nucleotides read TGCATCTTTCCCAGCGGGGGTGTGGAGACCCAGTACTTC. This chain connects TRBV20-1 to TRBJ2-5; TRBD2 aligns across 8 bases. This CDR3 has 13 residues. The germline CDR1 and CDR2 sequences are DFQATT and SNEGSKA (reference sequence).